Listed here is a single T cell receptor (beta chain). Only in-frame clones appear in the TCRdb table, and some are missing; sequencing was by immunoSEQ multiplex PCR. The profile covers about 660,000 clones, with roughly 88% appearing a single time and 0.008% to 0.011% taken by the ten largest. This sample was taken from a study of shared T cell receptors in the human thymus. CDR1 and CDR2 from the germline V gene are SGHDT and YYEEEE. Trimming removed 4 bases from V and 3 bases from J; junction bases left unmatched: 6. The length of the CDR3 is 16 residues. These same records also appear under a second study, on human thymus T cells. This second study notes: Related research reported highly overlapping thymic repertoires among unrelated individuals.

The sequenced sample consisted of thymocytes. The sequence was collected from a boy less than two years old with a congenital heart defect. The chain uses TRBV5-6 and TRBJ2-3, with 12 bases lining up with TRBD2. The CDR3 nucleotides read TGTGCCAGCAGCCTAGGACTAGCGGGATTGACAGATACGCAGTATTTT. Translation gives CASSLGLAGLTDTQYF.